One sample yielded the 8 T cell receptor beta chains listed below, sequenced in a study of response to subunit inactivated influenza vaccine. TCRdb processed the RT-PCR reads anew with MiXCR; each CDR3 protein has one entry. The table includes about 520,000 distinct CDR3 sequences, approximately 7.7% detected once. The sequenced sample was PBMCs from blood, obtained around 25 months after vaccination. These receptors were collected from a man aged 45-69 years who received an inactivated influenza vaccine.

The chain carries TRBV5-6 and TRBJ2-7; D perhaps matches TRBD2 (5 bases). Trimming stripped 2 bases from V and 2 bases from J, with 11 bases between. Germline-derived CDR1 and CDR2 are SGHDT and YYEEEE. The CDR3 is 14 amino acids. Here the CDR3 reads CASSFFEGAYEQYF. CDR3 bases: TGTGCCAGCAGCTTTTTTGAGGGAGCCTACGAGCAGTACTTC.

In this sample, this clonotype turned up many times. The chain employs TRBV24-1 and TRBJ2-1, with 12 positions matching TRBD2. CDR1 is KGHDR, CDR2 SFDVKD, per germline. The CDR3 is made up of 18 amino acids. J was trimmed by 6 bases and V by 4 bases; bases with no gene match: 12. The DNA of the CDR3 is TGTGCCACCAGTGACCACGGGGGCGGACTAGCGGGGTCCAATGAGCAGTTCTTC. Translation gives CATSDHGGGLAGSNEQFF.

The chain uses TRBV6-1 and TRBJ2-7; D may match TRBD1 or TRBD2 (5 bases each). This CDR3 has 15 amino acids. The V end was cut by 4 bases, the J end by 2 bases, with 15 bases between. Germline V gene data show CDR1 as MNHNS and CDR2 as SASEGT. The CDR3 spells CASSGQRLGTYEQYF. Written as DNA, the CDR3 is TGTGCCAGCAGTGGACAGCGGCTGGGGACCTACGAGCAGTACTTC.

This clonotype was recorded at least ten times. This chain joins TRBV9 and TRBJ2-3; D gene ambiguous. CDR1 is SGDLS, CDR2 YYNGEE, per germline. The CDR3 spans 13 residues. Deletions cut 4 bases from V and 6 bases from J, with 12 bases between. The CDR3 region is CASSPSPKDTQYF. As DNA, the CDR3 is TGTGCCAGCAGCCCCAGTCCGAAGGATACGCAGTATTTT.

This clonotype was detected a few times. V is TRBV28 and J is TRBJ2-7, with 8 bases aligning to TRBD1. CDR3 length equals 15 residues. J lost 9 bases, V lost 6 bases, and 16 bases had no gene match. Per the germline V gene, CDR1 is MDHEN and CDR2 is SYDVKM. The CDR3 DNA is TGTGCCAGCAGCGACTACAGGGGGGCCGGCGGGGTGCAGTACTTC. Protein sequence: CASSDYRGAGGVQYF.

V is TRBV11-1 and J is TRBJ1-1; TRBD1 aligns across 8 bases. Germline CDR1 reads SGHAT; CDR2 reads FQDESV (reference sequence). This CDR3 is 14 amino acids long. With V trimmed by 8 bases and J by 9 bases, 14 bases remained unmatched. CDR3 amino acids: CASSTSRDRFQAFF. For the CDR3, the DNA is TGTGCCAGCTCCACTTCCCGGGACAGGTTCCAAGCTTTCTTT.

This clonotype appeared a few times. V is TRBV20-1 and J is TRBJ2-3; weak D call: TRBD2 (6 bases). V lost 4 bases and J lost 5, with 16 bases in between. Germline CDR1 and CDR2: DFQATT and SNEGSKA (reference sequence). CDR3 size: 14 residues. DNA for the CDR3: TGCAGTGCTAAGGCGGGTGTCGGGAGAGATACGCAGTATTTT. Its translation: CSAKAGVGRDTQYF.

The V call is TRBV5-5, the J call TRBJ2-7; 8 bases line up with TRBD1. This CDR3 has 15 residues. V shed 1 base and J 4 bases; nucleotides not matched to a gene: 7. Germline assignment: CDR1 SGHKS and CDR2 YYEKEE (reference sequence). The CDR3 coding sequence is TGTGCCAGCAGCTTGTCCCAGGGGGCTTTGTACGAGCAGTACTTC. This gives the protein CASSLSQGALYEQYF.